This T cell receptor (beta chain) was sequenced during a study of T cells in localized non-small cell lung cancer. Broader study findings: Increased T cell density in blood showed an association with longer overall survival. Measurement of T cell clonality placed uninvolved adjacent lung highest, above the level in tumor. A median about 56 of the top 100 tumor clones appeared in adjacent lung.

About this clone: The target antigen is unknown.

The data were produced by immunoSEQ multiplex PCR, yet TCRdb's version contains in-frame clones alone and is incomplete. The sample has more than 30,000 clones, 70% to 90% seen once. J lost 3 bases, V lost 0 bases, and 2 bases had no gene match. The CDR3 sequence is 14 residues long. The germline CDR1 and CDR2 sequences are SGDLS and YYNGEE. The chain recombines TRBV9 with TRBJ2-7; TRBD1 matches at 8 bases. The clonotype comes from a woman aged 40-69 years with stage III lung adenocarcinoma. The sequenced sample was peripheral blood mononuclear cells, obtained before any cancer treatment. DNA of the CDR3: TGTGCCAGCAGCGTAGCAGGACAGGGCTACGAGCAGTACTTC. This encodes CASSVAGQGYEQYF.